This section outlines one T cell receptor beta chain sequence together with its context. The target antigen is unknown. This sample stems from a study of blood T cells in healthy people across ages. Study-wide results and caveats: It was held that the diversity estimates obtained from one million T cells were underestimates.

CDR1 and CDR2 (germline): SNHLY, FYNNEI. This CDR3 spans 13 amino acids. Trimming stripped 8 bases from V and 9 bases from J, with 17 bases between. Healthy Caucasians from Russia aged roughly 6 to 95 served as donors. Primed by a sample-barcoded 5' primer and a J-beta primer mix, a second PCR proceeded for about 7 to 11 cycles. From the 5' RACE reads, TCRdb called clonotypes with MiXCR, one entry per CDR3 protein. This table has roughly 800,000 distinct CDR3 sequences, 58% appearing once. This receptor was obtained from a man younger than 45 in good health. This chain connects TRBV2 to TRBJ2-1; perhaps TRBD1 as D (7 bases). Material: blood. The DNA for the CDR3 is TGTGCCAGCCAAGGCCCAGGGGGACTTGAGCAGTTCTTC. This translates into CASQGPGGLEQFF.